Listed here are 2 T cell receptor beta chains from one sample, sequenced in a study of T cell responses to AZD1222 COVID-19 vaccine. Here immunoSEQ multiplex PCR was the method, and the copy in TCRdb shows in-frame clones only, minus some. The sample lists about 130,000 clones, over 90% seen once, with around 5% in the top ten. Sequenced material: peripheral blood, taken on day 0 of AZD1222 vaccination. All receptors come from an adult in good health.

The chain couples TRBV18 to TRBJ2-1; no clear D gene. CDR1 and CDR2 (germline): KGHSH, LQKENI. This CDR3 is 17 amino acids long. V was cut by 3 bases and J by 0 bases, with 15 bases left in between. The CDR3 is CASSPALGSSSYNEQFF. The CDR3 nucleotides read TGTGCCAGCTCACCTGCTCTGGGATCGAGCTCCTACAATGAGCAGTTCTTC.

V gene TRBV7-9 combines with J gene TRBJ2-5; 10 bases are a match to TRBD1. The CDR3 spans 14 residues. From germline, CDR1 is SEHNR and CDR2 FQNEAQ (reference sequence). V lost 5 bases to trimming and J lost 5 bases; unmatched junction nucleotides: 5. Written as DNA, the CDR3 is TGTGCCAGCAGCCGGACAGGGGGAGGTGAGACCCAGTACTTC. This translates into CASSRTGGGETQYF. The variable domain in full, with the rest retrieved from reference TRBV7-9 and TRBJ2-5, is DTGVSQNPRHKITKRGQNVTFRCDPISEHNRLYWYRQTLGQGPEFLTYFQNEAQLEKSRLLSDRFSAERPKGSFSTLEIQRTEQGDSAMYLCASSRTGGGETQYFGPGTRLLVL.